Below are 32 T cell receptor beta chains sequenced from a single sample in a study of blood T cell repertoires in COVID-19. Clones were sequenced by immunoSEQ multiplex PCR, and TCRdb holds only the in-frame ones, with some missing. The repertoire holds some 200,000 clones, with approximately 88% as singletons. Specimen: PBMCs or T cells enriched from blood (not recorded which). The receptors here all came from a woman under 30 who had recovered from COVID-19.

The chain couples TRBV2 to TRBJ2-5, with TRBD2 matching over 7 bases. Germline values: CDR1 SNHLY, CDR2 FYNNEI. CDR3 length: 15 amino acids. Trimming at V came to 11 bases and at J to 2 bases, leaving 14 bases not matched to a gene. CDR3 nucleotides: TGTGCCGGAGCACGGGCTAGCGGAACTCAAGAGACCCAGTACTTC. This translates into CAGARASGTQETQYF.

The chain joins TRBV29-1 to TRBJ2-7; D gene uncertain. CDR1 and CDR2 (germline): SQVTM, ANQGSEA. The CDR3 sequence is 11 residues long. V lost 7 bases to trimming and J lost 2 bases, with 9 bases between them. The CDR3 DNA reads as TGCAGCGGCGGATGGACCTACGAGCAGTACTTC. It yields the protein CSGGWTYEQYF.

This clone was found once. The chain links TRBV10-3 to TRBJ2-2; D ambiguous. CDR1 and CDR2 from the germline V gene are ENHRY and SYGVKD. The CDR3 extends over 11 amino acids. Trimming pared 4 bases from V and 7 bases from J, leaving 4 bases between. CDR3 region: CAISVIGELFF. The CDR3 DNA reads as TGTGCCATCAGTGTTATCGGGGAGCTGTTTTTT.

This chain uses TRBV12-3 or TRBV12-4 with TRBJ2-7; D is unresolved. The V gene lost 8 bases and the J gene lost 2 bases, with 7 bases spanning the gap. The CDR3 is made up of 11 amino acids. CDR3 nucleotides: TGTGCCAGCGGTACTCCCTACGAGCAGTACTTC. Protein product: CASGTPYEQYF.

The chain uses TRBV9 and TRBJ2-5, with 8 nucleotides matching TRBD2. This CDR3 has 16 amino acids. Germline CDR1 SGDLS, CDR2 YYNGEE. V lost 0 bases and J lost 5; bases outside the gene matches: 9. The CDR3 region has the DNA TGTGCCAGCAGCGTAGGGGAGTCGGGGGGGCACGAGACCCAGTACTTC. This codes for CASSVGESGGHETQYF.

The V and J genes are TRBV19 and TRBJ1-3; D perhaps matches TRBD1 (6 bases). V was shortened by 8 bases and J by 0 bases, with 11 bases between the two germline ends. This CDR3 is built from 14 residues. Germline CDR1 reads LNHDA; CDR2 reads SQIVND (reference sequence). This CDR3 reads CASGEDSSGNTIYF. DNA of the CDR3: TGTGCCAGTGGAGAGGACAGCTCTGGAAACACCATATATTTT.

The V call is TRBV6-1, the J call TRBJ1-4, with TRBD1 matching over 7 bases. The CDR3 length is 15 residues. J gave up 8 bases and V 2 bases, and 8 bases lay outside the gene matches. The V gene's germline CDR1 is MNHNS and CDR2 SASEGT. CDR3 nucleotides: TGTGCCAGCAGTGAATGGCAGGGGGAAGGAGAAAAACTGTTTTTT. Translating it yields CASSEWQGEGEKLFF.

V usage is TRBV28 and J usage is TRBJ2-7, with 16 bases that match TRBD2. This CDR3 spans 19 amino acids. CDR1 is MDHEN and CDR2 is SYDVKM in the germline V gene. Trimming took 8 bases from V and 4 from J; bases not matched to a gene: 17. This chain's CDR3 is CASAGTPGTSGGAAYEQYF. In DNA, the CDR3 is TGTGCCAGCGCCGGGACCCCTGGGACTAGCGGGGGGGCCGCATACGAGCAGTACTTC.

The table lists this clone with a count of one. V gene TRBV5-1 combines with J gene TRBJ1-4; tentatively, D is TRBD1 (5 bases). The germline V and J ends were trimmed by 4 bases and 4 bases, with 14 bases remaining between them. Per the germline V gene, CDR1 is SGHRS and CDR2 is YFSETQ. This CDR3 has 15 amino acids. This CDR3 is CASSRSGMDNEKLFF. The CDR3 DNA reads TGCGCCAGCAGCCGATCAGGGATGGATAATGAAAAACTGTTTTTT.

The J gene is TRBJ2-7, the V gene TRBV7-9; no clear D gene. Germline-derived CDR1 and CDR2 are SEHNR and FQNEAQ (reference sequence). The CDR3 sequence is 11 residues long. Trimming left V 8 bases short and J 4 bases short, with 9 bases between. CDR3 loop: CASGVSYEQYF. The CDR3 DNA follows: TGTGCCAGCGGAGTGAGTTACGAGCAGTACTTC. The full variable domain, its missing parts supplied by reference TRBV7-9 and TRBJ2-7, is DTGVSQNPRHKITKRGQNVTFRCDPISEHNRLYWYRQTLGQGPEFLTYFQNEAQLEKSRLLSDRFSAERPKGSFSTLEIQRTEQGDSAMYLCASGVSYEQYFGPGTRLTVT.

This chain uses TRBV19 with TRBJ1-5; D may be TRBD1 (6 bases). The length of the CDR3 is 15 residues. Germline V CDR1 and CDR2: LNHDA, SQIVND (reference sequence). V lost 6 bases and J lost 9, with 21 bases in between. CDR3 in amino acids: CASRKRGGEGGPQHF. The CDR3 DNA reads TGTGCCAGTAGAAAAAGGGGGGGCGAAGGAGGGCCCCAGCATTTT.

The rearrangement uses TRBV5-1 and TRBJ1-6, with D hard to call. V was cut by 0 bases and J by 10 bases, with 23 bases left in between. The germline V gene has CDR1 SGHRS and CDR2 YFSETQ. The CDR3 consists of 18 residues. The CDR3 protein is CASSLEVSAPKALSPLHF. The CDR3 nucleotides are TGCGCCAGCAGCTTGGAGGTCAGCGCCCCGAAGGCTTTATCACCCCTCCACTTT.

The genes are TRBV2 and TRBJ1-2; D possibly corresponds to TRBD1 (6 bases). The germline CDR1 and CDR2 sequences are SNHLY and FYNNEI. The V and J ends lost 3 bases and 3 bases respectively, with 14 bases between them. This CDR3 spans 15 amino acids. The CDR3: CASSDSGTNYYGYTF. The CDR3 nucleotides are TGTGCCAGCAGTGACTCCGGGACAAATTACTATGGCTACACCTTC.

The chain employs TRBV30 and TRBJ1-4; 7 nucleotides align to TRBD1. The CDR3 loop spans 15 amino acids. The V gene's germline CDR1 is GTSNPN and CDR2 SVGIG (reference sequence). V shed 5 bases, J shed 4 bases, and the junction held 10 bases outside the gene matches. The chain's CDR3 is CAWSTYRGLNEKLFF. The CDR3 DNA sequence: TGTGCCTGGTCTACCTACAGGGGTCTTAATGAAAAACTGTTTTTT.

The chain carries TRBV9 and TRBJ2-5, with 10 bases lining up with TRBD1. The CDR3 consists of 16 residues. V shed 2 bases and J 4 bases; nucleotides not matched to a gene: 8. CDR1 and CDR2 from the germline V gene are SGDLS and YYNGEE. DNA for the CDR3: TGTGCCAGCAGCGTGGACCAACGGGACAGGGGAGAGACCCAGTACTTC. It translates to CASSVDQRDRGETQYF.

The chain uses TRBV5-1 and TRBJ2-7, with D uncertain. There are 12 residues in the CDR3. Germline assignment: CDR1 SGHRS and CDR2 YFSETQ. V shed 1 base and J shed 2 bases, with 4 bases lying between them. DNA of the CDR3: TGCGCCAGCAGCTTGCCAGCCTACGAGCAGTACTTC. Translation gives CASSLPAYEQYF.

The CDR3 bases are TGTGCCTGGAGTGCCTCCCCAGGCCAATACGAGCAGTACTTC. This gives the protein CAWSASPGQYEQYF. The chain joins TRBV30 to TRBJ2-7, with unresolved D. Trimming took off 1 base at V and 4 bases at J, with 14 bases between the two ends. The CDR3 totals 14 residues. The V gene's germline CDR1 is GTSNPN and CDR2 SVGIG (reference sequence).

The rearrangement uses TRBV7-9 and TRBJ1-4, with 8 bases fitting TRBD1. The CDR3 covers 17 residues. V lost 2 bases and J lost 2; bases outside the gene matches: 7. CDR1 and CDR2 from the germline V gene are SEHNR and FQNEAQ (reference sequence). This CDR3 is CASSLYPQGATNEKLFF. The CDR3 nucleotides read TGTGCCAGCAGCTTATACCCCCAGGGGGCGACTAATGAAAAACTGTTTTTT.

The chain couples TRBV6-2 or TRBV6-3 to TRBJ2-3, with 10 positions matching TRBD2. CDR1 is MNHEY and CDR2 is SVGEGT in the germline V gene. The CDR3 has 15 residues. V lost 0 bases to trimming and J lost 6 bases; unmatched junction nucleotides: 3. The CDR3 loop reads CASSYSTSGVDTQYF. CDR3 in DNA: TGTGCCAGCAGTTACTCAACTAGCGGGGTGGATACGCAGTATTTT.

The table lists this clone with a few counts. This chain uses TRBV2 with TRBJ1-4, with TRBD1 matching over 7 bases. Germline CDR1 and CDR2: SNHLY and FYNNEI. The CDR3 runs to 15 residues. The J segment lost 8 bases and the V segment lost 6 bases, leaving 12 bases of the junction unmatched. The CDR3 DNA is TGTGCCAGCAGGGCCAGACAGGGTGGGAAGGAAAAACTGTTTTTT. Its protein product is CASRARQGGKEKLFF.

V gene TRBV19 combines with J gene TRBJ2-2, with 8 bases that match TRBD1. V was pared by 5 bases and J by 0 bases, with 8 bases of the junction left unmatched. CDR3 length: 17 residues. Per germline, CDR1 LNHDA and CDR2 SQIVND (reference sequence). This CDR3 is CASSPQGAGANTGELFF. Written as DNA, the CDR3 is TGTGCCAGTAGTCCCCAGGGGGCAGGAGCGAACACCGGGGAGCTGTTTTTT. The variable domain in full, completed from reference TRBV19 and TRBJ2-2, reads DGGITQSPKYLFRKEGQNVTLSCEQNLNHDAMYWYRQDPGQGLRLIYYSQIVNDFQKGDIAEGYSVSREKKESFPLTVTSAQKNPTAFYLCASSPQGAGANTGELFFGEGSRLTVL.

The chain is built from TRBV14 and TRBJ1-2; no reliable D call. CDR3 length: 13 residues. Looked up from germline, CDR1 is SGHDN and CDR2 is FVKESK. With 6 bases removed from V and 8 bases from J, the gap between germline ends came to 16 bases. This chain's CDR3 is CASREAGISGYTF. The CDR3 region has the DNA TGTGCCAGCAGGGAAGCGGGAATCTCAGGCTACACCTTC.

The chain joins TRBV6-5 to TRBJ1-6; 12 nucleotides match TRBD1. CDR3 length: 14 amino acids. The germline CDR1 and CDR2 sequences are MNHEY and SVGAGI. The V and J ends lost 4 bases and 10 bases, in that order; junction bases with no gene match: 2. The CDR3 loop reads CASSSGTGGSPLHF. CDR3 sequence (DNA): TGTGCCAGCAGTTCCGGGACAGGGGGCTCACCCCTCCACTTT.

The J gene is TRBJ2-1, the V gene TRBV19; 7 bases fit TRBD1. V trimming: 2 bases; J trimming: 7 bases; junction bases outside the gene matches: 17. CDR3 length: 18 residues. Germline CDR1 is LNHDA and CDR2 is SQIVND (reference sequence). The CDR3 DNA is TGTGCCAGTAGTATACACCTCCGGGACAGAGATTTTAGAAATGAGCAGTTCTTC. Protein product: CASSIHLRDRDFRNEQFF. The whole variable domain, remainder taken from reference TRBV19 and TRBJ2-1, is DGGITQSPKYLFRKEGQNVTLSCEQNLNHDAMYWYRQDPGQGLRLIYYSQIVNDFQKGDIAEGYSVSREKKESFPLTVTSAQKNPTAFYLCASSIHLRDRDFRNEQFFGPGTRLTVL.

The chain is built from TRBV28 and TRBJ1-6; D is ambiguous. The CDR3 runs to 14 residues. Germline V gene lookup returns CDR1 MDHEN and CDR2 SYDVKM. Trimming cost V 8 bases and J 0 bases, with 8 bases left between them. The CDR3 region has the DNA TGTGCCAGCGAGTCGAGCTCCTATAATTCACCCCTCCACTTT. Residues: CASESSSYNSPLHF.

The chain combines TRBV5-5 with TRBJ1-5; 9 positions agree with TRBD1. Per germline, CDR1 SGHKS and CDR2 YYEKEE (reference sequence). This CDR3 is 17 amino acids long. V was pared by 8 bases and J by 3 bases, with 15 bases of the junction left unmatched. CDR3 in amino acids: CASNRDREGSFNQPQHF. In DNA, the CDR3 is TGTGCCAGTAACCGGGACAGGGAGGGGAGTTTCAATCAGCCCCAGCATTTT.

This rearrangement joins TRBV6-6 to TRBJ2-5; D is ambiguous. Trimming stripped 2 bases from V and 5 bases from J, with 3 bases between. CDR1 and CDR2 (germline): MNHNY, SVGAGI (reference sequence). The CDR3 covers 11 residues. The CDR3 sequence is CASSYEETQYF. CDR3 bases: TGTGCCAGCAGTTACGAGGAGACCCAGTACTTC.

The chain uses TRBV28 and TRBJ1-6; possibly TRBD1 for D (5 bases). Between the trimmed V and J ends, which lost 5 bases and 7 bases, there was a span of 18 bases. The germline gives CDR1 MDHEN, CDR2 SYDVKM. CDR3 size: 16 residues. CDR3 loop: CASSPPQQALNSPLHF. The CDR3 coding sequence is TGTGCCAGCAGTCCTCCTCAACAGGCCCTAAATTCACCCCTCCACTTT.

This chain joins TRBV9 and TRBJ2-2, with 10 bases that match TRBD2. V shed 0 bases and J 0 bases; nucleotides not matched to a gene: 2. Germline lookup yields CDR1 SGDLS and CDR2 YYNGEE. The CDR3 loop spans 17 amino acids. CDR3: CASSVVAGGSNTGELFF. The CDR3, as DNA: TGTGCCAGCAGCGTAGTAGCGGGGGGATCGAACACCGGGGAGCTGTTTTTT.

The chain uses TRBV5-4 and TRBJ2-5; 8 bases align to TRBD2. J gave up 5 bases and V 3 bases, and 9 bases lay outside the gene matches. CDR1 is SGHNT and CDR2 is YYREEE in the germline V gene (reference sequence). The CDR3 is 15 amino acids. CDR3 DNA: TGTGCCAGCAGCTCGAGCCAGCGGGGGCGGGAGACCCAGTACTTC. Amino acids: CASSSSQRGRETQYF.

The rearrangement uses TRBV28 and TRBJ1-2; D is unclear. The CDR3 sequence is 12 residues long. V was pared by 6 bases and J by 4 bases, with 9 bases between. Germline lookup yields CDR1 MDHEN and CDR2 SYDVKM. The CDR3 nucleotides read TGTGCCAGCAGGGAGGAACCCTATGGCTACACCTTC. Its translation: CASREEPYGYTF.

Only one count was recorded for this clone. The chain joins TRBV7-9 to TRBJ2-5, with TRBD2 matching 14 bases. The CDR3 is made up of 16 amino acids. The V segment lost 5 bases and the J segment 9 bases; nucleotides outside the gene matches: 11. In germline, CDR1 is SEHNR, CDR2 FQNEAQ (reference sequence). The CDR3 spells CASSPPIGLAGGAQYF. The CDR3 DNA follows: TGTGCCAGCAGCCCCCCAATAGGACTAGCGGGAGGAGCCCAGTACTTC.